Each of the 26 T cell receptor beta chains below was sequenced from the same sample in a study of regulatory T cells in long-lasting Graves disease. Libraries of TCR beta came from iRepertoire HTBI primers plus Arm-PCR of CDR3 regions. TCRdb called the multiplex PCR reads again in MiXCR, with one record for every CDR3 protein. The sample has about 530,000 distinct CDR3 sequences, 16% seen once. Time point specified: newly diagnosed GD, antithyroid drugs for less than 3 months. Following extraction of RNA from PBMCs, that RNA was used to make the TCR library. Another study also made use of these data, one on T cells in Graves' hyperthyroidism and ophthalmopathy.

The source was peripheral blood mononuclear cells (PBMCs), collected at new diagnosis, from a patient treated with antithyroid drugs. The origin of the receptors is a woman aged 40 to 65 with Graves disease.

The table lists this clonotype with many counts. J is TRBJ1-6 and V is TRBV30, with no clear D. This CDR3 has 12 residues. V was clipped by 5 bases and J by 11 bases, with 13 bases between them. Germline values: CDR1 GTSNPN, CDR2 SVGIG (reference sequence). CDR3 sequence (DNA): TGTGCCTGGGAGGATATCACGCCACCCCTCCACTTT. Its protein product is CAWEDITPPLHF.

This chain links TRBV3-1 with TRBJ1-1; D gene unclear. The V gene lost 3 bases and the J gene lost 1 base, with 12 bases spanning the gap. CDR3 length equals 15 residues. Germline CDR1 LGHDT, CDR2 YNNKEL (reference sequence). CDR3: CASSQSQMGNTEAFF. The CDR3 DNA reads TGTGCCAGCAGCCAGTCACAGATGGGGAACACTGAAGCTTTCTTT.

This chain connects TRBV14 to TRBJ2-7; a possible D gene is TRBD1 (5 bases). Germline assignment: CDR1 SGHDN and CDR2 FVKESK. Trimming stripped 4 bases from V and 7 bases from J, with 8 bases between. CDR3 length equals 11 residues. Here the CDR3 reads CASSRQGEQYF. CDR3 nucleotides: TGTGCCAGCAGCCGCCAGGGAGAGCAGTACTTC.

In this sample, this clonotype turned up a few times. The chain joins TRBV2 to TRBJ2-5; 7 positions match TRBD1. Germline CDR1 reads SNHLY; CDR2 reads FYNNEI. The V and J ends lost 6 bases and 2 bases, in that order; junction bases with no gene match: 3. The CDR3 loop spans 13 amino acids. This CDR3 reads CASRRDRQETQYF. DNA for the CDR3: TGTGCCAGCAGGAGGGACAGACAAGAGACCCAGTACTTC.

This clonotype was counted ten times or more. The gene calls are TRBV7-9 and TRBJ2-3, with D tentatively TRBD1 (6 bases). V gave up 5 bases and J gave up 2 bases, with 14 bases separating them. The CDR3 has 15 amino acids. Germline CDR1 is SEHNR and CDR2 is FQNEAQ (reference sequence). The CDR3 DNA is TGTGCCAGCAGCCCATGGGGGACACACACAGATACGCAGTATTTT. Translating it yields CASSPWGTHTDTQYF.

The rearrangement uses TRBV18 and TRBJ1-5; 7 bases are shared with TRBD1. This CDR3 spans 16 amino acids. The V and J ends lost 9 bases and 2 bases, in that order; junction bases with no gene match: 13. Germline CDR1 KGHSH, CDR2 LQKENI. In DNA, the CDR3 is TGTGCCAGACCTATGAACCGGACAGGTGGCAATCAGCCCCAGCATTTT. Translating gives CARPMNRTGGNQPQHF.

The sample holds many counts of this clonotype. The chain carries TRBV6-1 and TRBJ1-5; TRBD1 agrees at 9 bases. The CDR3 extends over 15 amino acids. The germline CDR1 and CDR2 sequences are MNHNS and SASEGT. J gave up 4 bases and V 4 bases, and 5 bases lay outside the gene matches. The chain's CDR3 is CASSGQGESNQPQHF. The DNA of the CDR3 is TGTGCCAGCAGTGGACAGGGGGAATCTAATCAGCCCCAGCATTTT.

For the CDR3, the DNA is TGCGCCAGCAGCTCGGCACCGGGACAGGGGCGGGGCTATGGCTACACCTTC. Translating gives CASSSAPGQGRGYGYTF. The chain combines TRBV5-1 with TRBJ1-2; 10 positions match TRBD1. CDR1 is SGHRS, CDR2 YFSETQ, per germline. V was clipped by 3 bases and J by 4 bases; unmatched bases: 12. This CDR3 has 17 residues.

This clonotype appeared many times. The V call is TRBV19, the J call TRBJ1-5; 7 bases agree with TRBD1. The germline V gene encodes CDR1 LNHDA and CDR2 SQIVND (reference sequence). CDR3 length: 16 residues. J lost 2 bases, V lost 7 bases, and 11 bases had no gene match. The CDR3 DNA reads TGTGCCAGTACATCCAGTCCCGGGACAGGCAATCAGCCCCAGCATTTT. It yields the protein CASTSSPGTGNQPQHF.

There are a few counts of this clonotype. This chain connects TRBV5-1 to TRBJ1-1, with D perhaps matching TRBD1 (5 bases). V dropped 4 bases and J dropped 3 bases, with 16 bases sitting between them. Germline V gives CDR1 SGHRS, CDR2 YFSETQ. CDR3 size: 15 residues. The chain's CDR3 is CASSPGGGKDTEAFF. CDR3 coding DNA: TGCGCCAGCAGCCCGGGGGGAGGTAAGGACACTGAAGCTTTCTTT.

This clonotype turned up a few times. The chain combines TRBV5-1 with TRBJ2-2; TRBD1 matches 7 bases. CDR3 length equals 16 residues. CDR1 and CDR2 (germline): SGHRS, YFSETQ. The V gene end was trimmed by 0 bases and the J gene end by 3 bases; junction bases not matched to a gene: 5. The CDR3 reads CASSLVEGADTGELFF. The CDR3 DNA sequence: TGCGCCAGCAGCTTGGTTGAGGGGGCCGACACCGGGGAGCTGTTTTTT.

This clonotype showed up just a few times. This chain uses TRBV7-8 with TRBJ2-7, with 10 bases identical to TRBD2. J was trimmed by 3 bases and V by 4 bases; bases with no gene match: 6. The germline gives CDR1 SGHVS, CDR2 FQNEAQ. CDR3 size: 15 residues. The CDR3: CASSSLLAGDYEQYF. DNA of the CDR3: TGTGCCAGCAGCTCCCTCCTAGCGGGGGACTACGAGCAGTACTTC.

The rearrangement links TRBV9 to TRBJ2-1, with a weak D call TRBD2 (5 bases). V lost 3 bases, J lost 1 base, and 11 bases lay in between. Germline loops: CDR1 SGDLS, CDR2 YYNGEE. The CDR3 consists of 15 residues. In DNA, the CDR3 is TGTGCCAGCAGCGCGGCTGGCGGGTCCTACAATGAGCAGTTCTTC. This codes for CASSAAGGSYNEQFF.

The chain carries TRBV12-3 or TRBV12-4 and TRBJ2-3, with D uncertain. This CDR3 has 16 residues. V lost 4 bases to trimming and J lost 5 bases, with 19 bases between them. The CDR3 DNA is TGTGCCAGCAGTTACCGGGTCTGGGGTAGGCGAGATACGCAGTATTTT. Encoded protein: CASSYRVWGRRDTQYF.

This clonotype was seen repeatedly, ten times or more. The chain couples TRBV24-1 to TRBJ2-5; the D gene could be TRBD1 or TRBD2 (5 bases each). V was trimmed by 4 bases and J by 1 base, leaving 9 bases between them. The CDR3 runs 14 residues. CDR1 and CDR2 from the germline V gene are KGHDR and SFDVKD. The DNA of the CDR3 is TGTGCCACCAGTGACCCCGGGACCCAAGAGACCCAGTACTTC. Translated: CATSDPGTQETQYF.

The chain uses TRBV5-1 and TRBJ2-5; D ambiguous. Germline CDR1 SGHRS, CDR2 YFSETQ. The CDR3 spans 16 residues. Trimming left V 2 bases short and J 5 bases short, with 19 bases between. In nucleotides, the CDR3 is TGCGCCAGCAGCTTCCTTGACTCTCCGAGGATGGAGACCCAGTACTTC. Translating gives CASSFLDSPRMETQYF.

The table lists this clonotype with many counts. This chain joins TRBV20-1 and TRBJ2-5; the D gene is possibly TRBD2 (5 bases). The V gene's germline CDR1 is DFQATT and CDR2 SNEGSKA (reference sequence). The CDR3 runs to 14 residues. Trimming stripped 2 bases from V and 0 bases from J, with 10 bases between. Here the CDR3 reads CSARWRANQETQYF. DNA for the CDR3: TGCAGTGCTAGATGGCGGGCGAACCAAGAGACCCAGTACTTC.

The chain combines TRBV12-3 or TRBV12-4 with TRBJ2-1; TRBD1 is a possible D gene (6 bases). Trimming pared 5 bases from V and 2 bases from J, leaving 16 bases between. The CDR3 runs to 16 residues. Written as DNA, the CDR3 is TGTGCCAGCAGTGAAGGGCCGCAGGGGCCCTACAATGAGCAGTTCTTC. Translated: CASSEGPQGPYNEQFF.

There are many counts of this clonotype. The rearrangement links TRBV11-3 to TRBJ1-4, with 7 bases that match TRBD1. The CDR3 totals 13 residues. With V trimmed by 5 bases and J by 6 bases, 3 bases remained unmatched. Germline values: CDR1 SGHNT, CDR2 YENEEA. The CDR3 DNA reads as TGTGCCAGCAGCACCGGGACAGATGAAAAACTGTTTTTT. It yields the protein CASSTGTDEKLFF.

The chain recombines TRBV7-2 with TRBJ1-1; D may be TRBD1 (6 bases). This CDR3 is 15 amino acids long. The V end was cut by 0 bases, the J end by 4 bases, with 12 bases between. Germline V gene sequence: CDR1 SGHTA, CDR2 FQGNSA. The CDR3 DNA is TGTGCCAGCAGCTTAGCGGGGGCACTTGGCACTGAAGCTTTCTTT. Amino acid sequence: CASSLAGALGTEAFF. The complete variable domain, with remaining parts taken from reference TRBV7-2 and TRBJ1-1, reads GAGVSQSPSNKVTEKGKDVELRCDPISGHTALYWYRQSLGQGLEFLIYFQGNSAPDKSGLPSDRFSAERTGGSVSTLTIQRTQQEDSAVYLCASSLAGALGTEAFFGQGTRLTVV.

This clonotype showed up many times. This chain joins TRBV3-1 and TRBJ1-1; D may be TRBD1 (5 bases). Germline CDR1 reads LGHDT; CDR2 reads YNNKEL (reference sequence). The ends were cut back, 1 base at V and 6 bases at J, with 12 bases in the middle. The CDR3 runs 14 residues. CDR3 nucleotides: TGTGCCAGCAGCCAAGTTCTAGGGACCTCTGAAGCTTTCTTT. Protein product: CASSQVLGTSEAFF.

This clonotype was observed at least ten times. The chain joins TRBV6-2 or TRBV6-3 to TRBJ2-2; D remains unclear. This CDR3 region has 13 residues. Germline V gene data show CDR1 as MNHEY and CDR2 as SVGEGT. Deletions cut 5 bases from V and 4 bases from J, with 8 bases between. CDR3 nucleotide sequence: TGTGCCAGCAGTGAATTGGGCACCGGGGAGCTGTTTTTT. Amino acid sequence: CASSELGTGELFF.

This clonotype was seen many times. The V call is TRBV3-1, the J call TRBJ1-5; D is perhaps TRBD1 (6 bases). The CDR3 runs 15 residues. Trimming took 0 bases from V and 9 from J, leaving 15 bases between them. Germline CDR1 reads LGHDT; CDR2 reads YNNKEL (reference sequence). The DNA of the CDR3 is TGTGCCAGCAGCCAAGATCCGACAGGCTCCGGGCCCCAGCATTTT. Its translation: CASSQDPTGSGPQHF.

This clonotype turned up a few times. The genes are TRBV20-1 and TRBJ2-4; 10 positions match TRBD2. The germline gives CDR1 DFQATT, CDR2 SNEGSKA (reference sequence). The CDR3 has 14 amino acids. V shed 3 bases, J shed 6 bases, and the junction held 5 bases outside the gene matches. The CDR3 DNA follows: TGCAGTGCTAGCCCAGGACTAGCGGTAAACATTCAGTACTTC. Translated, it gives CSASPGLAVNIQYF.

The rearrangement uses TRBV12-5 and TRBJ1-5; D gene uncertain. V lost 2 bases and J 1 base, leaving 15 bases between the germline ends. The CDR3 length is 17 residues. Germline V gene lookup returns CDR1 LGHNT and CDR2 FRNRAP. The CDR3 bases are TGTGCTAGTGGTTTGTTCCCGGACCCGATAAGCAATCAGCCCCAGCATTTT. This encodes CASGLFPDPISNQPQHF.

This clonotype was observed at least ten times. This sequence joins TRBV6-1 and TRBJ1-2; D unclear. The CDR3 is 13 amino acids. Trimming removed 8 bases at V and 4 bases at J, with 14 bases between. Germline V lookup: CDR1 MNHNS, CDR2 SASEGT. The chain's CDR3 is CASYSHSTYGYTF. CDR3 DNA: TGTGCCAGCTATTCCCACTCCACCTATGGCTACACCTTC.